This entry is about one T cell receptor beta chain. Its target is not known. The record originates from a study of T cell responses to AZD1222 COVID-19 vaccine. General observations from the study: Only a handful of AZD1222 recipients, more than five in all, had baseline seropositivity. Compared with day 0, the breadth and depth of the Spike-specific TCR repertoire rose significantly after two doses of AZD1222. None of the repertoires were sampled until the peak T cell response had passed. Regions 160-218 and 743-854 held dominance among vaccine-associated CD4 TCRs, which spanned spike.

Method: immunoSEQ multiplex PCR; TCRdb's copy keeps in-frame clones and lacks some. The sample comprises approximately 72,000 clones, roughly nine tenths of which are singletons, and 28% rests with the top ten. This CDR3 region has 16 residues. Germline V gene lookup returns CDR1 SGHTA and CDR2 FQGTGA. V was cut by 4 bases and J by 0 bases, with 13 bases left in between. The chain combines TRBV7-3 with TRBJ2-1; D uncertain. This sample comprised peripheral blood, obtained 28 days after the second AZD1222 dose. The receptor's source is an adult who received the AZD1222 COVID-19 vaccine. The CDR3 sequence: CASSSPTQSSYNEQFF. The CDR3 DNA reads TGTGCCAGCAGCTCCCCCACTCAGAGCTCCTACAATGAGCAGTTCTTC.